These T cell receptor beta chains were read from a single sample in a study of cytomegalovirus exposure and HLA in healthy donors. Generated by immunoSEQ multiplex PCR, the TCRdb table keeps only in-frame clones and is missing some. The table has 100,000 to 150,000 clones, around 77% seen once. Sequencing was done on a sample of PBMCs. The receptors shown here come from a woman aged 40 to 50 in good health and CMV-seropositive. CDR3s include the opening cysteine and the closing phenylalanine or tryptophan. D genes are given only for firm matches. Not all rows give a size; the values are once, few, many and, for expanded clones, a class.

v_call: TRBV6-1; d_call: TRBD1; clone_size: .; cdr3_length: 13; j_call: TRBJ1-2; cdr3_aa: CASMLTGTHGYTF; cdr3_nt: TGTGCCAGCATGCTGACAGGGACCCATGGCTACACCTTC
v_call: TRBV7-9; d_call: .; clone_size: .; cdr3_length: 13; j_call: TRBJ2-7; cdr3_aa: CASSPPGSYEQYF; cdr3_nt: TGTGCCAGCAGCCCTCCCGGGAGCTACGAGCAGTACTTC
v_call: TRBV4-2; d_call: TRBD1; clone_size: once; cdr3_length: 17; j_call: TRBJ1-2; cdr3_aa: CASSQDAGQGRRYGYTF; cdr3_nt: TGTGCCAGCAGCCAAGATGCCGGACAGGGCAGACGTTATGGCTACACCTTC
v_call: TRBV28; d_call: TRBD1; clone_size: .; cdr3_length: 14; j_call: TRBJ1-1; cdr3_aa: CASSPSDRAPEAFF; cdr3_nt: TGTGCCAGCAGTCCGTCAGACAGGGCTCCTGAAGCTTTCTTT
v_call: TRBV7-9; d_call: .; clone_size: .; cdr3_length: 13; j_call: TRBJ1-2; cdr3_aa: CASSPEGNYGYTF; cdr3_nt: TGTGCCAGCAGCCCAGAGGGTAACTATGGCTACACCTTC
v_call: TRBV7-2; d_call: .; clone_size: .; cdr3_length: 15; j_call: TRBJ2-3; cdr3_aa: CASSPQRTSTDTQYF; cdr3_nt: TGTGCCAGCAGCCCCCAGCGGACTAGCACAGATACGCAGTATTTT
v_call: TRBV30; d_call: TRBD2; clone_size: .; cdr3_length: 14; j_call: TRBJ2-1; cdr3_aa: CAWSPVAGGPWEFF; cdr3_nt: TGTGCCTGGAGTCCCGTAGCGGGAGGACCCTGGGAGTTCTTC
v_call: TRBV19; d_call: .; clone_size: .; cdr3_length: 15; j_call: TRBJ2-3; cdr3_aa: CATQRGRASTDTQYF; cdr3_nt: TGTGCCACCCAAAGGGGGAGGGCTAGCACAGATACGCAGTATTTT
v_call: TRBV9; d_call: .; clone_size: .; cdr3_length: 12; j_call: TRBJ2-3; cdr3_aa: CASGQRTDTQYF; cdr3_nt: TGTGCCAGCGGACAGCGCACAGATACGCAGTATTTT
v_call: TRBV7-6; d_call: .; clone_size: few; cdr3_length: 13; j_call: TRBJ1-2; cdr3_aa: CASSGQLNYGYTF; cdr3_nt: TGTGCCAGCAGCGGACAGCTTAACTATGGCTACACCTTC
v_call: TRBV5-6; d_call: .; clone_size: few; cdr3_length: 14; j_call: TRBJ1-2; cdr3_aa: CASSMDSLFYGYTF; cdr3_nt: TGTGCCAGCAGCATGGACAGCCTTTTTTATGGCTACACCTTC
v_call: TRBV9; d_call: TRBD1; clone_size: .; cdr3_length: 13; j_call: TRBJ1-2; cdr3_aa: CASSSQGADGYTF; cdr3_nt: TGTGCCAGCAGCTCGCAGGGGGCTGATGGCTACACCTTC
v_call: TRBV18; d_call: TRBD2; clone_size: .; cdr3_length: 13; j_call: TRBJ2-7; cdr3_aa: CASSPGRTSEQYF; cdr3_nt: TGTGCCAGCTCTCCTGGCAGGACTAGCGAGCAGTACTTC
v_call: TRBV27; d_call: .; clone_size: once; cdr3_length: 13; j_call: TRBJ1-4; cdr3_aa: CASSLSPYEKLFF; cdr3_nt: TGTGCCAGCAGTTTATCTCCATATGAAAAACTGTTTTTT
v_call: TRBV19; d_call: TRBD2; clone_size: .; cdr3_length: 17; j_call: TRBJ2-1; cdr3_aa: CASSSLSQAGGNNEQFF; cdr3_nt: TGTGCCAGTAGTTCTCTCTCTCAAGCGGGGGGAAACAATGAGCAGTTCTTC
v_call: TRBV5-4; d_call: TRBD2; clone_size: .; cdr3_length: 15; j_call: TRBJ2-7; cdr3_aa: CASSLSAGTSYEQYF; cdr3_nt: TGTGCCAGCAGCCTGAGCGCCGGGACTAGCTACGAGCAGTACTTC
v_call: TRBV2; d_call: TRBD1; clone_size: .; cdr3_length: 15; j_call: TRBJ2-2; cdr3_aa: CASSERQGSPGELFF; cdr3_nt: TGTGCCAGCAGTGAAAGACAGGGGAGCCCCGGGGAGCTGTTTTTT
v_call: TRBV5-1; d_call: TRBD1; clone_size: .; cdr3_length: 18; j_call: TRBJ2-3; cdr3_aa: CASSRSLPGTGGSDTQYF; cdr3_nt: TGCGCCAGCAGCCGCAGTCTCCCCGGGACAGGGGGCTCAGATACGCAGTATTTT
v_call: TRBV15; d_call: .; clone_size: .; cdr3_length: 11; j_call: TRBJ2-2; cdr3_aa: CATSIHRELFF; cdr3_nt: TGTGCCACCAGCATCCACAGGGAGCTGTTTTTT
v_call: TRBV4-1; d_call: TRBD2; clone_size: .; cdr3_length: 13; j_call: TRBJ2-1; cdr3_aa: CASSLVAGREQFF; cdr3_nt: TGCGCCAGCAGCCTCGTAGCGGGAAGGGAGCAGTTCTTC
v_call: TRBV7-9; d_call: .; clone_size: .; cdr3_length: 14; j_call: TRBJ2-1; cdr3_aa: CASSLEAQDNEQFF; cdr3_nt: TGTGCCAGCAGCTTAGAGGCACAGGACAATGAGCAGTTCTTC
v_call: TRBV2; d_call: TRBD2; clone_size: few; cdr3_length: 15; j_call: TRBJ2-7; cdr3_aa: CASSALLAGAQEQYF; cdr3_nt: TGTGCCAGCAGTGCCCTACTAGCGGGAGCGCAGGAGCAGTACTTC
v_call: TRBV28; d_call: .; clone_size: .; cdr3_length: 14; j_call: TRBJ2-1; cdr3_aa: CASSLQGLYNEQFF; cdr3_nt: TGTGCCAGCAGTCTCCAGGGCCTATACAATGAGCAGTTCTTC
v_call: TRBV6-5; d_call: TRBD1; clone_size: .; cdr3_length: 15; j_call: TRBJ1-5; cdr3_aa: CASSLRTGPGQPQHF; cdr3_nt: TGTGCCAGCAGTTTAAGGACAGGGCCTGGTCAGCCCCAGCATTTT
v_call: TRBV5-8; d_call: .; clone_size: .; cdr3_length: 13; j_call: TRBJ1-1; cdr3_aa: CASSLADNTEAFF; cdr3_nt: TGTGCCAGCAGCTTGGCAGATAACACTGAAGCTTTCTTT
v_call: TRBV7-3; d_call: TRBD2; clone_size: .; cdr3_length: 15; j_call: TRBJ2-3; cdr3_aa: CASSMGLAGTDTQYF; cdr3_nt: TGTGCCAGCAGTATGGGACTAGCGGGAACAGATACGCAGTATTTT
v_call: TRBV28; d_call: TRBD2; clone_size: .; cdr3_length: 17; j_call: TRBJ2-5; cdr3_aa: CASSPGTSGRVGETQYF; cdr3_nt: TGTGCCAGCAGTCCTGGGACTAGCGGGAGGGTTGGAGAGACCCAGTACTTC
v_call: TRBV6-4; d_call: .; clone_size: .; cdr3_length: 12; j_call: TRBJ1-1; cdr3_aa: CASSVGQGVTFF; cdr3_nt: TGTGCCAGCAGTGTCGGCCAGGGCGTAACTTTCTTT
v_call: TRBV28; d_call: TRBD1; clone_size: .; cdr3_length: 15; j_call: TRBJ1-1; cdr3_aa: CASSSRTGLNTEAFF; cdr3_nt: TGTGCCAGCAGTTCCCGGACAGGGCTGAACACTGAAGCTTTCTTT
v_call: TRBV29-1; d_call: TRBD1; clone_size: .; cdr3_length: 13; j_call: TRBJ2-2; cdr3_aa: CSVPGTVPGELFF; cdr3_nt: TGCAGCGTCCCCGGGACAGTGCCCGGGGAGCTGTTTTTT
v_call: TRBV6-6; d_call: .; clone_size: .; cdr3_length: 13; j_call: TRBJ1-5; cdr3_aa: CASSLPGNQPQHF; cdr3_nt: TGTGCCAGCAGCCTCCCAGGGAATCAGCCCCAGCATTTT
v_call: TRBV19; d_call: .; clone_size: .; cdr3_length: 18; j_call: TRBJ2-1; cdr3_aa: CASRITGTFTSSYNEQFF; cdr3_nt: TGTGCCAGTAGGATCACCGGGACATTTACGAGCTCCTACAATGAGCAGTTCTTC
v_call: TRBV5-1; d_call: TRBD2; clone_size: once; cdr3_length: 15; j_call: TRBJ2-7; cdr3_aa: CASSLGLAGRYEQYF; cdr3_nt: TGCGCCAGCAGCTTGGGACTAGCGGGAAGGTACGAGCAGTACTTC
v_call: TRBV11-3; d_call: TRBD2; clone_size: few; cdr3_length: 15; j_call: TRBJ2-2; cdr3_aa: CASSSSGRNTGELFF; cdr3_nt: TGTGCCAGCAGCTCTAGCGGGAGAAACACCGGGGAGCTGTTTTTT
v_call: TRBV19; d_call: TRBD1; clone_size: .; cdr3_length: 16; j_call: TRBJ1-5; cdr3_aa: CASSISSDRVDQPQHF; cdr3_nt: TGTGCCAGTAGTATTTCGTCAGACAGGGTCGATCAGCCCCAGCATTTT
v_call: TRBV18; d_call: TRBD2; clone_size: .; cdr3_length: 15; j_call: TRBJ2-5; cdr3_aa: CASSPTSGNQETQYF; cdr3_nt: TGTGCCAGCTCCCCGACTAGCGGCAACCAAGAGACCCAGTACTTC
v_call: TRBV5-1; d_call: .; clone_size: .; cdr3_length: 15; j_call: TRBJ1-1; cdr3_aa: CASSPDSELYTEAFF; cdr3_nt: TGCGCCAGCAGCCCCGACAGCGAACTATACACTGAAGCTTTCTTT